The 26 T cell receptor beta chains listed next were all sequenced from one sample in a study of blood T cell repertoires in COVID-19. Measured with immunoSEQ multiplex PCR; TCRdb has only the in-frame clones, and not every one. Altogether under 200,000 clones are present, 80% to 85% being singletons, with the ten largest covering about a tenth. The specimen was peripheral blood. The receptors originated from a man aged 65 to 79 with active or convalescent COVID-19.

The chain is built from TRBV5-4 and TRBJ2-7; TRBD2 agrees at 7 bases. Germline-derived CDR1 and CDR2 are SGHNT and YYREEE (reference sequence). This CDR3 contains 14 residues. With V trimmed by 4 bases and J by 3 bases, 7 bases remained unmatched. The CDR3 bases are TGTGCCAGCAGCCCCGGACTAGATTACTACGAGCAGTACTTC. It yields the protein CASSPGLDYYEQYF.

The chain joins TRBV6-5 to TRBJ2-3; 7 nucleotides align to TRBD2. The CDR3 is 14 residues long. Trimming removed 7 bases from V and 5 bases from J; junction bases left unmatched: 9. Germline V gene sequence: CDR1 MNHEY, CDR2 SVGAGI. CDR3 residues: CASTQRGQGDTQYF. The CDR3 region has the DNA TGTGCCAGCACCCAGCGGGGCCAGGGAGATACGCAGTATTTT.

This clone was seen more than once but under ten times. Here the CDR3 reads CASSESGGASTDTQYF. CDR3 coding DNA: TGCGCCAGCAGTGAGTCGGGGGGGGCGAGCACAGATACGCAGTATTTT. The rearrangement links TRBV10-1 to TRBJ2-3, with a possible D match to TRBD2 (7 bases). Trimming took 0 bases from V and 0 from J, leaving 10 bases between them. Germline CDR1 reads WNHNN; CDR2 reads SYGVQD (reference sequence). The CDR3 runs to 16 residues.

V gene TRBV7-2 combines with J gene TRBJ1-5; D is uncertain. CDR1 SGHTA and CDR2 FQGNSA come from the germline V gene. The CDR3 runs 13 residues. The germline V and J ends were trimmed by 1 base and 5 bases, with 6 bases remaining between them. In DNA form, the CDR3 reads TGTGCCAGCAGCTTAGAACGGGATCAGCCCCAGCATTTT. Its translation: CASSLERDQPQHF.

The V call is TRBV6-5, the J call TRBJ1-1, with no clear D. CDR3 size: 15 residues. The V and J ends lost 0 bases and 4 bases respectively, with 12 bases between them. Germline CDR1 MNHEY, CDR2 SVGAGI. CDR3 residues: CASSYSRWAGTEAFF. The CDR3 coding sequence is TGTGCCAGCAGTTACTCGAGGTGGGCGGGCACTGAAGCTTTCTTT.

This rearrangement joins TRBV5-4 to TRBJ1-2, with 7 bases that match TRBD1. CDR1 and CDR2 (germline): SGHNT, YYREEE (reference sequence). The CDR3 runs 15 residues. The V gene end was trimmed by 4 bases and the J gene end by 4 bases; junction bases not matched to a gene: 10. CDR3 DNA sequence: TGTGCCAGCAGCAGCGCCGGGACAGCAACCTATGGCTACACCTTC. The encoded protein is CASSSAGTATYGYTF.

This sequence joins TRBV11-2 and TRBJ2-7; D is perhaps TRBD2 (6 bases). Germline CDR1 is SGHAT and CDR2 is FQNNGV. V was pared by 5 bases and J by 0 bases, with 17 bases between. CDR3 length: 16 residues. The CDR3 region is CASSPPSGAFSYEQYF. CDR3 DNA: TGTGCCAGCAGCCCCCCCTCGGGAGCGTTCTCCTACGAGCAGTACTTC.

The chain couples TRBV9 to TRBJ2-3; TRBD1 might be the D (6 bases). The CDR3 sequence is 13 residues long. Trimming removed 4 bases from V and 8 bases from J, with 14 bases in between. Germline CDR1 SGDLS, CDR2 YYNGEE. The CDR3 region has the DNA TGTGCCAGCAGCTCACAGGGATATGGTACGCAGTATTTT. Residues: CASSSQGYGTQYF.

The chain carries TRBV28 and TRBJ2-1; TRBD1 agrees at 11 bases. Germline CDR1 is MDHEN and CDR2 is SYDVKM. With 8 bases clipped from V and 7 bases from J, the junction kept 1 base outside the gene matches. This CDR3 region has 12 residues. This CDR3 reads CASGTGGNEQFF. Written as DNA, the CDR3 is TGTGCCAGCGGGACAGGGGGGAATGAGCAGTTCTTC. Full variable domain (missing parts from reference TRBV28 and TRBJ2-1): DVKVTQSSRYLVKRTGEKVFLECVQDMDHENMFWYRQDPGLGLRLIYFSYDVKMKEKGDIPEGYSVSREKKERFSLILESASTNQTSMYLCASGTGGNEQFFGPGTRLTVL.

The V and J genes are TRBV15 and TRBJ1-1, with D uncertain. The germline V and J ends were trimmed by 1 base and 2 bases, with 11 bases remaining between them. From germline, CDR1 is LNHNV and CDR2 YYDKDF (reference sequence). The CDR3 covers 15 residues. The CDR3: CATSRVHRGNTEAFF. For the CDR3, the DNA is TGTGCCACCAGCAGAGTACATCGGGGTAACACTGAAGCTTTCTTT.

Worth noting for this clone: At one of its ends the junction is not consistent with the germline gene, which may arise from a read error. CDR3 coding DNA: TGTGTCAGCAGCGGAGGGGACAGGGCCAGGTTCGAGCAGTACTTC. This translates into CVSSGGDRARFEQYF. The V call is TRBV5-4, the J call TRBJ2-7; 9 bases map to TRBD1. CDR3 size: 15 residues. Germline lookup yields CDR1 SGHNT and CDR2 YYREEE (reference sequence).

This clone was recorded only once. The chain links TRBV2 to TRBJ1-5; 7 nucleotides match TRBD1. CDR1 SNHLY and CDR2 FYNNEI come from the germline V gene. The CDR3 length is 16 residues. J was trimmed by 7 bases and V by 4 bases; bases with no gene match: 13. CDR3 sequence (DNA): TGTGCCAGCAGTGCCCAACCCCGGACAGGTCGCCAGCCCCAGCATTTT. Protein product: CASSAQPRTGRQPQHF.

This chain joins TRBV5-1 and TRBJ2-7; 10 positions match TRBD1. Trimming at V came to 4 bases and at J to 5 bases, leaving 6 bases not matched to a gene. The CDR3 loop spans 14 amino acids. The germline CDR1 and CDR2 sequences are SGHRS and YFSETQ. The DNA of the CDR3 is TGCGCCAGCAGCCCGGGGGGACAGGGGAACGAGCAGTACTTC. Encoded protein: CASSPGGQGNEQYF.

The chain combines TRBV4-3 with TRBJ2-3; TRBD2 agrees at 12 bases. Germline CDR1 LGHNA, CDR2 YSLEER. The CDR3 covers 17 residues. V shed 0 bases and J 5 bases; nucleotides not matched to a gene: 6. As DNA, the CDR3 is TGCGCCAGCAGCCAAGATCTTACTAGCGGGAGGTTAGATACGCAGTATTTT. This codes for CASSQDLTSGRLDTQYF.

CDR3: CASSSQGRGSYEQYF. CDR3 in DNA: TGTGCCAGCAGCTCCCAGGGGCGGGGGTCCTACGAGCAGTACTTC. This chain links TRBV7-2 with TRBJ2-7; D might be TRBD2 (7 bases). Trimming removed 4 bases at V and 1 base at J, with 14 bases between. The germline V gene encodes CDR1 SGHTA and CDR2 FQGNSA. This CDR3 region has 15 residues.

The genes are TRBV18 and TRBJ2-2, with 8 positions matching TRBD1. CDR3 size: 15 residues. Trimming took 4 bases from V and 6 from J; bases not matched to a gene: 7. Germline values: CDR1 KGHSH, CDR2 LQKENI. The CDR3 DNA sequence: TGTGCCAGCTCACTATCGACAGGGGTGGCCGGGGAGCTGTTTTTT. Its translation is CASSLSTGVAGELFF.

The chain uses TRBV5-1 and TRBJ2-3, with D possibly matching TRBD2 (6 bases). This CDR3 spans 14 amino acids. Germline CDR1 and CDR2: SGHRS and YFSETQ. The ends were cut back, 4 bases at V and 6 bases at J, with 15 bases in the middle. In DNA form, the CDR3 reads TGCGCCAGCAGCCCACGGGGGACCGGGGATACGCAGTATTTT. Translating it yields CASSPRGTGDTQYF.

The rearrangement links TRBV27 to TRBJ2-5; TRBD2 agrees at 8 bases. The CDR3 sequence is 18 residues long. The junction had 19 bases not matched to a gene; V was cut back by 3 bases and J by 7 bases. CDR1 and CDR2 (germline): MNHEY, SMNVEV (reference sequence). The CDR3 DNA follows: TGTGCCAGCAGTTTGTACTCACGGGTAGCGGGGCCGCATGGGACCCAGTACTTC. It translates to CASSLYSRVAGPHGTQYF.

The J gene is TRBJ2-2, the V gene TRBV7-3, with 7 bases that match TRBD1. J was trimmed by 7 bases and V by 1 base; bases with no gene match: 0. Looked up from germline, CDR1 is SGHTA and CDR2 is FQGTGA. The CDR3 totals 13 residues. The DNA of the CDR3 is TGTGCCAGCAGCTTAAGACAGGGCGGGGAGCTGTTTTTT. It is translated as CASSLRQGGELFF.

The V and J genes are TRBV6-5 and TRBJ2-2; 7 nucleotides match TRBD1. This CDR3 is 15 amino acids long. Germline CDR1 and CDR2: MNHEY and SVGAGI. J lost 5 bases, V lost 7 bases, and 10 bases had no gene match. This CDR3 is CASKVGTEATGELFF. Written as DNA, the CDR3 is TGTGCCAGCAAAGTGGGGACAGAAGCTACCGGGGAGCTGTTTTTT.

The rearrangement links TRBV29-1 to TRBJ1-5, with 9 bases lining up with TRBD1. From germline, CDR1 is SQVTM and CDR2 ANQGSEA. V shed 6 bases and J 7 bases; nucleotides not matched to a gene: 10. The CDR3 length is 14 residues. In DNA, the CDR3 is TGCAGCGTAGCCGGGACAGGGATGGGGCAGCCCCAGCATTTT. Its translation: CSVAGTGMGQPQHF. The entire variable domain, with the rest obtained from reference TRBV29-1 and TRBJ1-5, is as follows: SAVISQKPSRDICQRGTSLTIQCQVDSQVTMMFWYRQQPGQSLTLIATANQGSEATYESGFVIDKFPISRPNLTFSTLTVSNMSPEDSSIYLCSVAGTGMGQPQHFGDGTRLSIL.

V usage is TRBV4-1 and J usage is TRBJ2-5, with 12 bases fitting TRBD1. With 3 bases clipped from V and 2 bases from J, the junction kept 7 bases outside the gene matches. Germline-derived CDR1 and CDR2 are MGHRA and YSYEKL. CDR3 size: 17 residues. The CDR3 nucleotides read TGCGCCAGCAGCCACCGGGGGACAGGGGGCGGGCAAGAGACCCAGTACTTC. Its translation: CASSHRGTGGGQETQYF.

V is TRBV11-2 and J is TRBJ2-2; tentatively, D is TRBD1 (5 bases). With 5 bases removed from V and 1 base from J, the gap between germline ends came to 11 bases. Germline V gene sequence: CDR1 SGHAT, CDR2 FQNNGV. There are 15 residues in the CDR3. This CDR3 is CASSTTALNTGELFF. CDR3 coding DNA: TGTGCCAGCAGCACGACAGCTCTGAACACCGGGGAGCTGTTTTTT.

The chain links TRBV4-1 to TRBJ2-7, with a weak D call TRBD1 (6 bases). Trimming shortened V by 0 bases and J by 5 bases, and 17 bases separated the two germline ends. The germline CDR1 and CDR2 sequences are MGHRA and YSYEKL. The CDR3 covers 16 residues. The CDR3 loop reads CASSQDQWPGENEQYF. The CDR3 bases are TGCGCCAGCAGCCAAGATCAATGGCCAGGGGAGAACGAGCAGTACTTC.

This clone was detected once. The V and J genes are TRBV6-2 or TRBV6-3 and TRBJ2-3, with 8 bases lining up with TRBD1. The length of the CDR3 is 14 residues. J was trimmed by 3 bases and V by 4 bases; bases with no gene match: 3. Germline-derived CDR1 and CDR2 are MNHEY and SVGEGT. CDR3 residues: CASSSTGGTDTQYF. The CDR3 nucleotides are TGTGCCAGCAGTTCCACAGGGGGGACAGATACGCAGTATTTT.

The rearrangement joins TRBV4-2 to TRBJ1-6; TRBD1 agrees at 8 bases. The CDR3 has 19 amino acids. Per germline, CDR1 LGHNA and CDR2 YNFKEQ. Trimming removed 0 bases from V and 9 bases from J; junction bases left unmatched: 16. The chain's CDR3 is CASSQDFRGPQGRSSPLHF. CDR3 nucleotides: TGTGCCAGCAGCCAAGATTTCAGGGGGCCACAGGGGAGAAGTTCACCCCTCCACTTT.